This T cell receptor beta chain appears in the sequencing data of a study of blood T cell repertoires in COVID-19 (TCRdb year 2020). With regard to the full study: Collaborator samples came from the United States, Italy and Spain and covered acute and convalescent phases of COVID-19. The prospective study material was composed of cDNA or gDNA derived from T cells, B-cell-depleted T cells, or PBMCs. Subjects who had been exposed to COVID-19, were actively infected with it, or had recovered from it provided the deeply sampled blood TCRbeta repertoires that made up the dataset. The repertoires were released in a freely available public database intended as a resource for research on the immune response to SARS-CoV-2. Samples came from the ongoing ImmuneRACE study (first 160 participants) plus 1,254 subjects from 6 global collaborators. A de-identified subject ID, COVID-19 status, age in years and sex were almost always included in the sample metadata. Where HLA class I and class II types were available, the types were taken from metadata supplied by the sample provider, not from assay-based typing.

Study-level results and caveats: How much clinical and demographic metadata was included differed by source and by participant, and the metadata was provided uncurated.

In regard to this clone: Its binding antigen is unknown. No per-base quality is available; no much larger clone lies one base away.

From its cysteine to its phenylalanine, the CDR3 spans 14 amino acids. Only the CDR3 region is kept as DNA, spanning 42 bases read in frame from base 1. The V and J ends are trimmed by 8 bases and 4 bases, leaving 18 bases between them. The germline V gene supplies CDR1 MNHEY and CDR2 SVGAGI. Each collaborating institution followed its own protocols to collect whole blood in K2EDTA tubes. Collaborator samples were shipped for TCRbeta analysis as frozen whole blood, isolated PBMCs, or DNA extracted from either sample type. TCRbeta CDR3 regions were amplified from genomic DNA by means of the immunoSEQ Assay, a bias-controlled multiplex PCR. The authors' pipeline ran thus. The number of nucleated cells in each sample was estimated by amplification of reference gene primers within the assay. To quantify the absolute abundance of each unique TCRbeta CDR3 rearrangement, sequence reads were collapsed and filtered. For each sample, productive Simpson clonality was calculated as the square root of Simpson's diversity index across productive rearrangements. Entries here come from immuneACCESS through TCRdb and include only in-frame sequences with V and J called. Some clones fail to appear in such tables; in the studies checked, an unresolved V gene covers under half of the shortfall, and the cause of the remainder is unknown. That table supplies the V and J calls and clone size; D and trimming were determined from the DNA. This sample gives roughly 250,000 clones in total; about 83% of them show up just once. More than 5.5% of the sample rests with the top ten.

The specimen was peripheral blood. This clonotype originated in a human donor in a cohort sampled during active COVID-19. The chain is assembled from TRBV6-5 and TRBJ2-7, and possibly TRBD1, on 5 matching bases. The CDR3 region reads CASLSSGRGYEQYF. The DNA sequence is TGTGCCAGCTTATCCTCCGGAAGGGGATACGAGCAGTACTTC.